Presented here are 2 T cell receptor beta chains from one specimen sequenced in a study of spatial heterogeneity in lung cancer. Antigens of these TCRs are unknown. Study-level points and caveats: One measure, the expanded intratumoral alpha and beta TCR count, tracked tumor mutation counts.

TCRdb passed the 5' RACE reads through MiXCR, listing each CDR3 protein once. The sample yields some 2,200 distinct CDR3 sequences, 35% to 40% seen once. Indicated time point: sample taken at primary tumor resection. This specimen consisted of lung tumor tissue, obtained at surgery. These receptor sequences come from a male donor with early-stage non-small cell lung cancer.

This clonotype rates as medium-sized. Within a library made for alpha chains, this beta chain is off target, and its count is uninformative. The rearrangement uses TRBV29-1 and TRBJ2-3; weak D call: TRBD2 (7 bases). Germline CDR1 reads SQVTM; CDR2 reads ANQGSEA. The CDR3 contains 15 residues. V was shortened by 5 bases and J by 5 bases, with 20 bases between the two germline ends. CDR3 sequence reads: CSVLGAGAPRDTQYF. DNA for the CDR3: TGCAGCGTTCTGGGCGCGGGGGCCCCTAGAGATACGCAGTATTTT.

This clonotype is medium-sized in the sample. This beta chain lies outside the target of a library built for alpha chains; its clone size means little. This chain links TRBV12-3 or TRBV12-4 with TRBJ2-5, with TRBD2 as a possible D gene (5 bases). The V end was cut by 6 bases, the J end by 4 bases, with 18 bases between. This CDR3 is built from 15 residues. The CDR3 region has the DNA TGTGCCAGCAGGCAAGGGTCGAGTCGGGGAGAGACCCAGTACTTC. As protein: CASRQGSSRGETQYF.